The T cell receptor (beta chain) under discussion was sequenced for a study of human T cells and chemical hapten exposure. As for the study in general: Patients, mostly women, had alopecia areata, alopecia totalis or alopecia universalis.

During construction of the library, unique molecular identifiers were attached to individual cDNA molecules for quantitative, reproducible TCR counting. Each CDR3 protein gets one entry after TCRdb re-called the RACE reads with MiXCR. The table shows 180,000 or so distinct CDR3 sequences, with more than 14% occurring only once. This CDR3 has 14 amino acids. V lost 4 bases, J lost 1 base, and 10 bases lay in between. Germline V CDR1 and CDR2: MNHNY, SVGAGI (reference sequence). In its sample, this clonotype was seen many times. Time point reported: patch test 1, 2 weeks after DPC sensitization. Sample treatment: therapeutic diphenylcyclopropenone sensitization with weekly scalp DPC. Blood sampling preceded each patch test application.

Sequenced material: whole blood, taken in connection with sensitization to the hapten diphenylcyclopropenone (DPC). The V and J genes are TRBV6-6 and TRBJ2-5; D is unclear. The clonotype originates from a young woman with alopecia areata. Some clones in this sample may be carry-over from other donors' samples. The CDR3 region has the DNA TGTGCCAGCAGTTCCCCGGGCCTCCAAGAGACCCAGTACTTC. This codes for CASSSPGLQETQYF.